The 2 T cell receptor beta chains below come from one sample, sequenced in a study of blood T cell repertoires in COVID-19. Data came from immunoSEQ multiplex PCR; TCRdb stores just in-frame clones and leaves some out. In the table there are 110,000 or so clones, more than 65% of which are singletons. The source material was peripheral blood. The receptor set was obtained from a woman of 80 years or more with active or convalescent COVID-19.

The rearrangement joins TRBV11-3 to TRBJ2-1, with no clear D. This CDR3 has 14 residues. Germline V gene data show CDR1 as SGHNT and CDR2 as YENEEA. With 1 base removed from V and 4 bases from J, the gap between germline ends came to 8 bases. The CDR3 nucleotides are TGTGCCAGCAGCTTAGCCGGGTCGTACAATGAGCAGTTCTTC. Its protein product is CASSLAGSYNEQFF.

This chain links TRBV5-6 with TRBJ1-1; unclear D gene. The V end was cut by 4 bases, the J end by 2 bases, with 9 bases between. Germline V CDR1 and CDR2: SGHDT, YYEEEE. The CDR3 contains 13 residues. The CDR3 is CASSRSLNTEAFF. Here the CDR3 DNA reads TGTGCCAGCAGCCGAAGCCTTAACACTGAAGCTTTCTTT. Complete variable domain (other parts from reference TRBV5-6 and TRBJ1-1): DAGVTQSPTHLIKTRGQQVTLRCSPKSGHDTVSWYQQALGQGPQFIFQYYEEEERQRGNFPDRFSGHQFPNYSSELNVNALLLGDSALYLCASSRSLNTEAFFGQGTRLTVV.